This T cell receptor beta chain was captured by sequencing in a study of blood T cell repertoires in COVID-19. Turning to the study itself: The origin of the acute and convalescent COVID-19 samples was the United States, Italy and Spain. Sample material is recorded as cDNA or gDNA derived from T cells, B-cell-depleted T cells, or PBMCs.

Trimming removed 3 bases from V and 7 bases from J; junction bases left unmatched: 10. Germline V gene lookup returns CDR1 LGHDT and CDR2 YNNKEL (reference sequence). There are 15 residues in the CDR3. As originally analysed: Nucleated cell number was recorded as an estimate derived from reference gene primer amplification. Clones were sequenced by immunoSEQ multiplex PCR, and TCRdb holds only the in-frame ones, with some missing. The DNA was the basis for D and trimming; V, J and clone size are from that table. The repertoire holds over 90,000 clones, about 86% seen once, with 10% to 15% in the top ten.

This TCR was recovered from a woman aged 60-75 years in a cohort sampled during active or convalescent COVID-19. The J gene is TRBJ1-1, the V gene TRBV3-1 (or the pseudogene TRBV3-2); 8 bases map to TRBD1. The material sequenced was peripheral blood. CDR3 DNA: TGTGCCAGCAGCCAGCCTGACAGGGGCCGGGGTGAAGCTTTCTTT. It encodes CASSQPDRGRGEAFF.